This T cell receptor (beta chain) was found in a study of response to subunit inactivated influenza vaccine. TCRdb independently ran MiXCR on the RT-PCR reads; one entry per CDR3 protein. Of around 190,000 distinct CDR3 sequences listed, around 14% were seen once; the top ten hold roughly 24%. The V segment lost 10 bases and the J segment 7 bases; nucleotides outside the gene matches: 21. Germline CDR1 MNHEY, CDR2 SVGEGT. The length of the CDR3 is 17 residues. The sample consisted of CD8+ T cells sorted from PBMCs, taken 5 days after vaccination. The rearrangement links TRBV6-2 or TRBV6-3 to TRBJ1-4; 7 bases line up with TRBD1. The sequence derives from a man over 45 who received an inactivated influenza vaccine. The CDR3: CATEAGTAGFVGEKLFF. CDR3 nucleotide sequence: TGTGCCACCGAGGCCGGGACAGCCGGTTTTGTGGGTGAAAAACTGTTTTTT.